A selection of T cell receptor beta chains follows, all from one sample in a study of coeliac disease. Profiling relied on immunoSEQ multiplex PCR, and the TCRdb table lists in-frame clones only, not all of them. The table lists fewer than 450 clones, just under 65% of them singletons. Sequences were obtained from intraepithelial lymphocytes from the gut. These receptors were taken from a woman between 50 and 59 years old with celiac disease on a gluten-free diet. CDR3s include the opening cysteine and the closing phenylalanine or tryptophan. Each record gives: V gene, clone size, J gene, D gene, CDR3 protein, CDR3 DNA. A D gene is named only where the DNA matches it firmly. Some rows have no size entry. The others give once, few or many, or a class for an expanded clone.

V: TRBV5-6
size: -
J: TRBJ1-2
D: -
CDR3: CASSPGSGYGYTF
DNA: TGTGCCAGCAGCCCCGGTTCGGGCTATGGCTACACCTTC

V: TRBV19
size: -
J: TRBJ1-5
D: -
CDR3: CASSSQLVQPQHF
DNA: TGTGCCAGTAGTTCGCAGTTGGTTCAGCCCCAGCATTTT

V: TRBV12-2
size: -
J: TRBJ2-5
D: -
CDR3: CASRPHPKPQETQYF
DNA: TGTGCAAGTCGCCCCCATCCTAAACCACAAGAGACCCAGTACTTC

V: TRBV6-5
size: once
J: TRBJ2-1
D: TRBD1
CDR3: CASSPYRGAYNEQFF
DNA: TGTGCCAGCAGTCCCTACAGGGGGGCTTACAATGAGCAGTTCTTC

V: TRBV9
size: few
J: TRBJ1-1
D: TRBD1
CDR3: CASSVGSKGADTEAFF
DNA: TGTGCCAGCAGCGTAGGGAGTAAGGGGGCGGACACTGAAGCTTTCTTT

V: TRBV4-3
size: -
J: TRBJ1-1
D: TRBD1
CDR3: CASSQEVGGTALKLYTEAFF
DNA: TGCGCCAGCAGCCAAGAGGTGGGCGGGACAGCCCTTAAACTCTACACTGAAGCTTTCTTT

V: TRBV20-1
size: once
J: TRBJ1-3
D: -
CDR3: CSVGAGNTIYF
DNA: TGCAGTGTGGGGGCAGGAAACACCATATATTTT

V: TRBV13
size: -
J: TRBJ2-2
D: TRBD1
CDR3: CASSGVGTGVGAGELFF
DNA: TGTGCCAGCAGCGGAGTGGGGACAGGGGTTGGGGCCGGGGAGCTGTTTTTT

V: TRBV7-9
size: -
J: TRBJ2-7
D: -
CDR3: CASTLHLRDYEQYF
DNA: TGTGCCAGCACACTGCACTTACGCGATTACGAGCAGTACTTC

V: TRBV4-1
size: once
J: TRBJ1-2
D: -
CDR3: CASSQAGRADYGYTF
DNA: TGCGCCAGCAGCCAAGCGGGCAGGGCTGACTATGGCTACACCTTC

V: TRBV6-4
size: -
J: TRBJ1-4
D: TRBD1
CDR3: CASSDSNGRGQETTNEKLFF
DNA: TGTGCCAGCAGTGACTCGAACGGGCGGGGACAGGAGACAACTAATGAAAAACTGTTTTTT

V: TRBV19
size: -
J: TRBJ1-1
D: -
CDR3: CASSILGHANTEAFF
DNA: TGTGCCAGTAGTATATTGGGACACGCGAACACTGAAGCTTTCTTT

V: TRBV27
size: -
J: TRBJ2-3
D: -
CDR3: CASSRGRGQTPDTDTQYF
DNA: TGTGCCAGCAGCAGAGGGCGGGGGCAAACCCCCGACACAGATACGCAGTATTTT

V: TRBV6-5
size: -
J: TRBJ2-7
D: TRBD2
CDR3: CASSYGEGNYEQYF
DNA: TGTGCCAGCAGTTACGGGGAGGGGAATTACGAGCAGTACTTC

V: TRBV19
size: few
J: TRBJ1-1
D: -
CDR3: CASSMFATPFETEAFF
DNA: TGTGCCAGTAGTATGTTTGCAACCCCCTTTGAGACTGAAGCTTTCTTT